The 20 T cell receptor beta chains reported below all come from one sample, sequenced in a study of regulatory T cells in long-lasting Graves disease. Construction of the TCR beta libraries employed iRepertoire HTBI primers in conjunction with Arm-PCR of CDR3 regions. TCRdb re-called the multiplex PCR reads through MiXCR, storing one row per CDR3 protein. The sample consists of around 240,000 distinct CDR3 sequences, 18% of them appearing once. Time point reported: newly diagnosed GD, antithyroid drugs for less than 3 months. PBMC-extracted RNA yielded the TCR library. The same sample was also studied in work on T cells in Graves' hyperthyroidism and ophthalmopathy.

The source material was peripheral blood mononuclear cells (PBMCs), sampled at new diagnosis, from a patient treated with antithyroid drugs. These receptors all stem from a woman aged 25 to 39 with Graves disease.

This clonotype was recorded at least ten times. The rearrangement links TRBV19 to TRBJ2-7; 10 bases align to TRBD2. V lost 5 bases and J lost 3; bases outside the gene matches: 1. This CDR3 has 13 amino acids. Per the germline V gene, CDR1 is LNHDA and CDR2 is SQIVND (reference sequence). DNA of the CDR3: TGTGCCAGTAGTCAGCGGGGGGGCTACGAGCAGTACTTC. It specifies CASSQRGGYEQYF.

This clonotype was detected ten times or more. V gene TRBV19 combines with J gene TRBJ2-7; the match to TRBD1 covers 12 bases. Unmatched junction bases numbered 4, after V lost 4 bases and J lost 3 bases. The CDR3 extends over 15 amino acids. The V gene's germline CDR1 is LNHDA and CDR2 SQIVND (reference sequence). The CDR3 is CASSKGTGGVYEQYF. CDR3 DNA: TGTGCCAGTAGTAAGGGGACAGGGGGCGTCTACGAGCAGTACTTC.

The table lists this clonotype with many counts. V and J are TRBV11-2 and TRBJ1-2; a weak D match, TRBD1 (5 bases). The CDR3 covers 15 residues. CDR1 is SGHAT and CDR2 is FQNNGV in the germline V gene. V lost 3 bases and J 2 bases, leaving 13 bases between the germline ends. The CDR3 here is CASSLVGGENYGYTF. CDR3 sequence (DNA): TGTGCCAGCAGCTTGGTGGGGGGAGAAAACTATGGCTACACCTTC. The full variable domain, in which reference TRBV11-2 and TRBJ1-2 provide the parts outside the CDR3, is EAGVAQSPRYKIIEKRQSVAFWCNPISGHATLYWYQQILGQGPKLLIQFQNNGVVDDSQLPKDRFSAERLKGVDSTLKIQPAKLEDSAVYLCASSLVGGENYGYTFGSGTRLTVV.

This clonotype appeared many times. V usage is TRBV4-2 and J usage is TRBJ1-2, with TRBD1 matching over 9 bases. V dropped 0 bases and J dropped 4; count of bases not matched to a gene: 9. The CDR3 loop spans 17 amino acids. Germline V gene lookup returns CDR1 LGHNA and CDR2 YNFKEQ. The CDR3, as DNA: TGTGCCAGCAGCCAAGATCTTACAGGGGGCGCGTCCTATGGCTACACCTTC. It is translated as CASSQDLTGGASYGYTF.

This clonotype came up many times. The chain combines TRBV12-3 or TRBV12-4 with TRBJ1-6; 10 bases map to TRBD1. The CDR3 has 14 residues. V shed 4 bases, J shed 7 bases, and the junction held 1 base outside the gene matches. CDR3 sequence: CASSSTGGNSPLHF. Here the CDR3 DNA reads TGTGCCAGCAGTTCGACAGGGGGCAATTCACCCCTCCACTTT.

This clonotype was found a few times. The chain couples TRBV19 to TRBJ2-5, with 7 nucleotides matching TRBD2. Germline V gene lookup returns CDR1 LNHDA and CDR2 SQIVND (reference sequence). V gave up 1 base and J gave up 4 bases; unmatched junction bases: 9. The CDR3 sequence is 16 residues long. This CDR3 is CASSIAPLSGAETQYF. CDR3 nucleotides: TGTGCCAGTAGTATAGCCCCCCTGAGCGGGGCAGAGACCCAGTACTTC.

In its sample, this clonotype was seen many times. The chain uses TRBV7-2 and TRBJ2-1, with 9 bases lining up with TRBD2. This CDR3 is 15 amino acids long. Germline V gene sequence: CDR1 SGHTA, CDR2 FQGNSA. V was pared by 5 bases and J by 7 bases, with 9 bases of the junction left unmatched. CDR3 bases: TGTGCCAGCAGCCCCCAGCGGGGGGCGGGTAATGAGCAGTTCTTC. Amino acid sequence: CASSPQRGAGNEQFF.

CDR3 sequence (DNA): TGCGCCAGCAGCCCCCGTCCAACGACTTCTGGTCGGAATCCATCCTACGAGCAGTACTTC. This encodes CASSPRPTTSGRNPSYEQYF. The chain uses TRBV4-1 and TRBJ2-7; no definite D call. The V and J ends lost 4 bases and 1 base respectively, with 29 bases between them. The CDR3 has 20 amino acids. Germline-derived CDR1 and CDR2 are MGHRA and YSYEKL.

At least ten counts were recorded for this clonotype. The chain employs TRBV2 and TRBJ1-5; perhaps TRBD1 as D (5 bases). This CDR3 has 14 amino acids. Looked up from germline, CDR1 is SNHLY and CDR2 is FYNNEI. Deletions cut 2 bases from V and 4 bases from J, with 9 bases between. The CDR3 here is CASSEWQGNQPQHF. The CDR3 DNA sequence: TGTGCCAGCAGTGAATGGCAGGGAAATCAGCCCCAGCATTTT. The variable domain in full, with the rest retrieved from reference TRBV2 and TRBJ1-5, is EPEVTQTPSHQVTQMGQEVILRCVPISNHLYFYWYRQILGQKVEFLVSFYNNEISEKSEIFDDQFSVERPDGSNFTLKIRSTKLEDSAMYFCASSEWQGNQPQHFGDGTRLSIL.

This clonotype was counted ten times or more. The chain combines TRBV6-1 with TRBJ2-6; no definite D call. The germline gives CDR1 MNHNS, CDR2 SASEGT. V lost 2 bases and J lost 0, with 11 bases in between. This CDR3 comprises 17 residues. CDR3 amino acids: CASSERASSSGANVLTF. CDR3 bases: TGTGCCAGCAGTGAACGGGCGTCCTCCTCTGGGGCCAACGTCCTGACTTTC.

There are a few counts of this clonotype. The chain carries TRBV20-1 and TRBJ2-4; possibly TRBD2 for D (6 bases). Germline values: CDR1 DFQATT, CDR2 SNEGSKA (reference sequence). The CDR3 extends over 13 amino acids. Trimming pared 1 base from V and 5 bases from J, leaving 9 bases between. The DNA for the CDR3 is TGCAGTGCTAGAGCCGGGAGCGAAAACATTCAGTACTTC. This codes for CSARAGSENIQYF.

This clonotype was recorded many times. The chain combines TRBV12-3 or TRBV12-4 with TRBJ1-5, with D maybe TRBD1 (6 bases). The CDR3 runs 16 residues. V was trimmed by 3 bases and J by 0 bases, leaving 12 bases between them. The CDR3 here is CASSFSSRGSNQPQHF. CDR3 nucleotides: TGTGCCAGCAGTTTTAGTTCCAGGGGTAGCAATCAGCCCCAGCATTTT.

This clonotype has a count of ten or more. V and J are TRBV5-1 and TRBJ2-5; 7 bases align to TRBD1. J gave up 5 bases and V 0 bases, and 7 bases lay outside the gene matches. The CDR3 loop spans 15 amino acids. Germline V gene sequence: CDR1 SGHRS, CDR2 YFSETQ. The CDR3 region is CASSLGQGRTETQYF. The CDR3 DNA is TGCGCCAGCAGCTTGGGACAGGGTAGGACGGAGACCCAGTACTTC.

This clonotype was observed many times. V usage is TRBV4-2 and J usage is TRBJ2-5; TRBD1 matches at 11 bases. The CDR3 runs 15 residues. With V trimmed by 1 base and J by 5 bases, 3 bases remained unmatched. Germline CDR1 and CDR2: LGHNA and YNFKEQ. The CDR3 sequence: CASSQADRGPETQYF. The CDR3 bases are TGTGCCAGCAGCCAAGCGGACAGGGGGCCGGAGACCCAGTACTTC.

This clonotype was counted many times. The rearrangement uses TRBV14 and TRBJ2-7; D unresolved. CDR3 length equals 12 residues. The V and J ends lost 6 bases and 4 bases respectively, with 10 bases between them. Germline assignment: CDR1 SGHDN and CDR2 FVKESK. The CDR3 protein is CASSRTRYEQYF. In DNA form, the CDR3 reads TGTGCCAGCAGTCGTACGAGGTACGAGCAGTACTTC.

The chain combines TRBV2 with TRBJ2-3; 7 bases are shared with TRBD2. The CDR3 loop spans 14 amino acids. J was trimmed by 3 bases and V by 7 bases; bases with no gene match: 7. Germline loops: CDR1 SNHLY, CDR2 FYNNEI. CDR3 residues: CASTRLAVTDTQYF. CDR3 DNA sequence: TGTGCCAGCACCCGACTAGCTGTGACAGATACGCAGTATTTT.

This chain connects TRBV20-1 to TRBJ1-4; 7 bases fit TRBD1. There are 14 residues in the CDR3. CDR1 and CDR2 (germline): DFQATT, SNEGSKA (reference sequence). Losses at the gene ends were 6 bases for V and 3 bases for J; bases not matched to a gene: 7. The CDR3 DNA is TGCAGTGCACAGGGGTTTGGTGCTAATGAAAAACTGTTTTTT. It is translated as CSAQGFGANEKLFF.

This chain connects TRBV7-8 to TRBJ2-5; 16 positions match TRBD2. Trimming removed 4 bases from V and 2 bases from J; junction bases left unmatched: 13. The V gene's germline CDR1 is SGHVS and CDR2 FQNEAQ. This CDR3 contains 20 residues. CDR3 region: CASSSAIGTSGGAKQETQYF. CDR3 DNA: TGTGCCAGCAGCTCCGCTATCGGGACTAGCGGGGGGGCTAAGCAAGAGACCCAGTACTTC. The full variable domain, in which reference TRBV7-8 and TRBJ2-5 provide the parts outside the CDR3, is GAGVSQSPRYKVAKRGQDVALRCDPISGHVSLFWYQQALGQGPEFLTYFQNEAQLDKSGLPSDRFFAERPEGSVSTLKIQRTQQEDSAVYLCASSSAIGTSGGAKQETQYFGPGTRLLVL.

This clonotype was picked up many times. The chain couples TRBV2 to TRBJ2-5; no clear D gene. CDR3 length equals 16 residues. Germline loops: CDR1 SNHLY, CDR2 FYNNEI. The V gene lost 5 bases and the J gene lost 3 bases, with 19 bases spanning the gap. As DNA, the CDR3 is TGTGCCAGCAGTCGAATGTCCCCCCGGTTAAAAGAGACCCAGTACTTC. Translation gives CASSRMSPRLKETQYF.

This clonotype was counted many times. The V and J genes are TRBV2 and TRBJ2-1; 13 nucleotides line up with TRBD2. The germline CDR1 and CDR2 sequences are SNHLY and FYNNEI. The CDR3 has 17 amino acids. V was pared by 7 bases and J by 8 bases, with 14 bases of the junction left unmatched. CDR3 sequence reads: CASNLNRGLAGFDEQFF. The CDR3 DNA reads as TGTGCCAGCAACCTCAACCGGGGACTAGCGGGGTTCGATGAGCAGTTCTTC.